The clone carrying this T cell receptor beta chain showed up many times. Germline lookup yields CDR1 DFQATT and CDR2 SNEGSKA (reference sequence). This CDR3 is 13 amino acids long. The ends were cut back, 6 bases at V and 4 bases at J, with 16 bases in the middle. The data belong to a study of early T cells in non-severe SARS-CoV-2 infection. Unique molecular identifiers were added to individual cDNA molecules. TCRdb called the 5' RACE reads again in MiXCR, with one record for every CDR3 protein. This sample has roughly 50,000 distinct CDR3 sequences; around 5.6% occur once, and the top ten carry roughly 4.5%.

This clonotype was obtained from an adult who was a healthcare worker with PCR-confirmed SARS-CoV-2 infection or an uninfected control (not recorded which). Sequencing used whole blood. The chain recombines TRBV20-1 with TRBJ2-7, with unresolved D. The CDR3 nucleotides are TGCAGTGCAGGCCTCGGCTATACATACGAGCAGTACTTC. Amino acid sequence: CSAGLGYTYEQYF.